This T cell receptor (beta chain) originates from a study of cytomegalovirus exposure and HLA in healthy donors. PCR involved 60 Vbeta and 13 Jbeta primers. The assay was immunoSEQ multiplex PCR, and TCRdb's table has in-frame clones only and misses some. The data contain 150,000 to 200,000 clones, 65% to 70% of them seen just once; the ten biggest clones take up about 10%. The CDR3 is 15 residues long. Germline assignment: CDR1 SGHDT and CDR2 YYEEEE. Trimming removed 4 bases at V and 0 bases at J, with 14 bases between. The rearrangement uses TRBV5-6 and TRBJ2-7; D might be TRBD2 (7 bases). Sequenced material: PBMCs. The clonotype comes from a man aged 25 to 40 in good health and CMV-seropositive. The CDR3 region has the DNA TGTGCCAGCAGCCAAGCGGGACATATCTCCTACGAGCAGTACTTC. Translated, it gives CASSQAGHISYEQYF.